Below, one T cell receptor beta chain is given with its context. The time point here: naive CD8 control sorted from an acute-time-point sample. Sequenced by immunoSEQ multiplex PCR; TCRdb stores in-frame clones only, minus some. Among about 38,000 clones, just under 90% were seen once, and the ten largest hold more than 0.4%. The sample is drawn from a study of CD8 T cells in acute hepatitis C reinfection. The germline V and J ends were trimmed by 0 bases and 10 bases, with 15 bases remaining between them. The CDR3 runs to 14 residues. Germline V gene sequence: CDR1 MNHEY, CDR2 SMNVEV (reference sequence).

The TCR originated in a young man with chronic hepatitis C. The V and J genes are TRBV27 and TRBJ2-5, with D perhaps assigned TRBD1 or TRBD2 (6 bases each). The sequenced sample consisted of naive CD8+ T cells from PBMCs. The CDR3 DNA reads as TGTGCCAGCAGTTTATCGACACAGGGACTGGGCCAGTACTTC. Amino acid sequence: CASSLSTQGLGQYF.